Listed below are T cell receptor beta chains from one sample, sequenced in a study of regulatory T cells in long-lasting Graves disease. Via MiXCR, TCRdb re-called the multiplex PCR reads, giving one row per CDR3 protein. This repertoire shows 700,000 or so distinct CDR3 sequences, about 32% found once; its top ten account for under 55%. Specimen: peripheral blood mononuclear cells (PBMCs), collected when the disease was refractory, from a patient treated with antithyroid drugs. These receptors all stem from a female donor with Graves disease. Each CDR3 is given with its conserved first and last residue. The D gene is left open where the match is weak. Size values are once, few and many counts, or a class for expanded clones, and some rows have none.

J: TRBJ1-1
size: .
V: TRBV7-2
D: .
CDR3: CASSLVGRQGLYTEAFF
DNA: TGTGCCAGCAGCTTAGTAGGGCGGCAGGGGCTTTACACTGAAGCTTTCTTT

J: TRBJ1-1
size: .
V: TRBV4-2
D: .
CDR3: CASSQDMRNTEAFF
DNA: TGTGCCAGCAGCCAAGACATGAGGAACACTGAAGCTTTCTTT

J: TRBJ2-5
size: few
V: TRBV10-3
D: .
CDR3: CAISELNSGTSQETQYF
DNA: TGTGCCATCAGTGAACTAAACTCCGGGACATCTCAAGAGACCCAGTACTTC

J: TRBJ1-1
size: few
V: TRBV15
D: .
CDR3: CATRFSDAPGSEAFF
DNA: TGTGCCACCAGGTTCTCGGACGCCCCCGGCTCTGAAGCTTTCTTT

J: TRBJ1-2
size: many
V: TRBV6-2/TRBV6-3
D: TRBD1
CDR3: CASSFLTGAINYGYTF
DNA: TGTGCCAGCAGTTTCCTCACAGGGGCCATTAACTATGGCTACACCTTC

J: TRBJ2-7
size: .
V: TRBV7-2
D: .
CDR3: CASSVTRGWAYEQYF
DNA: TGTGCCAGCAGCGTAACCCGGGGGTGGGCCTACGAGCAGTACTTC

J: TRBJ1-2
size: .
V: TRBV5-4
D: TRBD1
CDR3: CASSLVFSGQAYGYTF
DNA: TGTGCCAGCAGCTTGGTGTTCTCGGGACAGGCCTATGGCTACACCTTC

J: TRBJ2-7
size: .
V: TRBV20-1
D: TRBD2
CDR3: CSARGLAGALEQYF
DNA: TGCAGTGCTAGAGGACTAGCGGGAGCCTTAGAGCAGTACTTC

J: TRBJ1-2
size: few
V: TRBV3-1
D: .
CDR3: CASSQGDVQGRYGYTF
DNA: TGTGCCAGCAGCCAAGGGGATGTACAGGGTCGCTATGGCTACACCTTC

J: TRBJ2-7
size: few
V: TRBV28
D: .
CDR3: CASRPTGYEQYF
DNA: TGTGCCAGCAGGCCCACCGGATACGAGCAGTACTTC

J: TRBJ1-2
size: few
V: TRBV28
D: .
CDR3: CGTRRNYGYTF
DNA: TGTGGAACTCGACGGAACTATGGCTACACCTTC

J: TRBJ2-1
size: .
V: TRBV6-1
D: TRBD1
CDR3: CASSRQGLSSYNEQFF
DNA: TGTGCCAGCAGTCGACAGGGGTTAAGCTCCTACAATGAGCAGTTCTTC

J: TRBJ1-1
size: .
V: TRBV20-1
D: .
CDR3: CSAEPNAAFF
DNA: TGCAGTGCAGAACCTAACGCGGCTTTCTTT

J: TRBJ1-2
size: many
V: TRBV28
D: .
CDR3: CASSTAAPYTF
DNA: TGTGCCAGCAGTACGGCAGCCCCCTACACCTTC

J: TRBJ1-5
size: .
V: TRBV4-1
D: TRBD1
CDR3: CASSQDPSAGQGSNQPQHF
DNA: TGCGCCAGCAGCCAAGATCCTTCAGCCGGACAGGGTAGCAATCAGCCCCAGCATTTT

J: TRBJ2-6
size: .
V: TRBV4-1
D: .
CDR3: CASSQDGGGVAGVLTF
DNA: TGCGCCAGCAGCCAAGATGGTGGTGGGGTCGCGGGGGTCCTGACTTTC

J: TRBJ2-3
size: .
V: TRBV6-5
D: .
CDR3: CASSYTGGGTDTQYF
DNA: TGTGCCAGCAGTTACACCGGAGGAGGCACAGATACGCAGTATTTT

J: TRBJ2-7
size: .
V: TRBV20-1
D: .
CDR3: CSAREAATYEQYF
DNA: TGCAGTGCTAGAGAAGCGGCAACCTACGAGCAGTACTTC

J: TRBJ2-5
size: .
V: TRBV7-3
D: .
CDR3: CASSPGGEAKETQYF
DNA: TGTGCCAGCAGCCCAGGGGGGGAGGCAAAAGAGACCCAGTACTTC

J: TRBJ1-2
size: .
V: TRBV5-1
D: .
CDR3: CASSRSNGDHGYTF
DNA: TGCGCCAGCAGCCGTTCCAACGGCGACCATGGCTACACCTTC

J: TRBJ1-1
size: .
V: TRBV30
D: .
CDR3: CAWSWGDISMNTEAFF
DNA: TGTGCCTGGAGTTGGGGGGACATTAGCATGAACACTGAAGCTTTCTTT

J: TRBJ2-7
size: .
V: TRBV20-1
D: .
CDR3: CSASNPGRNYEQYF
DNA: TGCAGTGCTAGTAATCCGGGACGAAACTACGAGCAGTACTTC

J: TRBJ1-4
size: .
V: TRBV27
D: .
CDR3: CASSFFGNEKLFF
DNA: TGTGCCAGCAGTTTCTTCGGGAATGAAAAACTGTTTTTT

J: TRBJ1-1
size: .
V: TRBV7-9
D: TRBD1
CDR3: CASSSDRGQAFF
DNA: TGTGCCAGCAGCTCGGATAGGGGGCAGGCTTTCTTT

J: TRBJ1-2
size: .
V: TRBV19
D: .
CDR3: CASSIQRAGNYGYTF
DNA: TGTGCCAGTAGTATCCAGCGGGCAGGGAACTATGGCTACACCTTC

J: TRBJ1-6
size: few
V: TRBV12-3/TRBV12-4
D: TRBD1
CDR3: CASSLGGTVRRSPLHF
DNA: TGTGCCAGCAGTTTAGGGGGGACAGTGAGAAGATCACCCCTCCACTTT

J: TRBJ1-4
size: few
V: TRBV18
D: .
CDR3: CASSHDSFREKLFF
DNA: TGTGCCAGCTCACACGACAGTTTCCGCGAAAAACTGTTTTTT

J: TRBJ1-5
size: .
V: TRBV20-1
D: .
CDR3: CSARRALEPQHF
DNA: TGCAGTGCTAGGAGGGCCTTAGAGCCCCAGCATTTT

J: TRBJ2-7
size: many
V: TRBV6-1
D: TRBD1
CDR3: CASSLGQSLGEQYF
DNA: TGTGCCAGCAGCCTGGGACAGTCCCTGGGAGAGCAGTACTTC

J: TRBJ1-5
size: .
V: TRBV2
D: TRBD1
CDR3: CASRGQGDSNQPQHF
DNA: TGTGCCAGCAGGGGCCAGGGGGATAGCAATCAGCCCCAGCATTTT

J: TRBJ2-5
size: few
V: TRBV3-1
D: .
CDR3: CASSQEARGETQYF
DNA: TGTGCCAGCAGCCAAGAAGCCCGGGGGGAGACCCAGTACTTC

J: TRBJ2-1
size: .
V: TRBV12-3/TRBV12-4
D: .
CDR3: CASSLGRALSYNEQFF
DNA: TGTGCCAGCAGTTTAGGGCGGGCCCTTTCTTACAATGAGCAGTTCTTC

J: TRBJ2-5
size: .
V: TRBV27
D: TRBD1
CDR3: CASSPRTGVRSETQYF
DNA: TGTGCCAGCAGTCCCCGGACAGGGGTCCGCTCGGAGACCCAGTACTTC

J: TRBJ1-1
size: few
V: TRBV5-1
D: .
CDR3: CASSTDGRLNTEAFF
DNA: TGCGCCAGCTCTACGGACGGGAGACTAAACACTGAAGCTTTCTTT

J: TRBJ1-4
size: many
V: TRBV5-1
D: .
CDR3: CASSLDSNEKLFF
DNA: TGTGCCAGCAGTTTGGACAGTAATGAAAAACTGTTTTTT

J: TRBJ1-6
size: .
V: TRBV29-1
D: TRBD1
CDR3: CSVRTGNNSPLHF
DNA: TGCAGCGTTAGGACAGGGAATAATTCACCCCTCCACTTT

J: TRBJ2-3
size: .
V: TRBV12-3/TRBV12-4
D: .
CDR3: CASSLGHPSDTQYF
DNA: TGTGCCAGCAGTTTAGGTCACCCATCGGATACGCAGTATTTT

J: TRBJ1-5
size: many
V: TRBV12-3/TRBV12-4
D: .
CDR3: CASSFYSNQPQHF
DNA: TGTGCCAGCAGTTTCTATAGCAATCAGCCCCAGCATTTT

J: TRBJ2-7
size: .
V: TRBV20-1
D: .
CDR3: CSARASIGYEQYF
DNA: TGCAGTGCTAGAGCTAGTATAGGGTACGAGCAGTACTTC

J: TRBJ2-7
size: .
V: TRBV20-1
D: .
CDR3: CSAVTGQVGYEQYF
DNA: TGCAGTGCTGTAACAGGGCAGGTAGGCTACGAGCAGTACTTC

J: TRBJ1-1
size: .
V: TRBV29-1
D: .
CDR3: CSVDGGGGRNTEAFF
DNA: TGCAGCGTTGATGGGGGGGGGGGCCGGAACACTGAAGCTTTCTTT